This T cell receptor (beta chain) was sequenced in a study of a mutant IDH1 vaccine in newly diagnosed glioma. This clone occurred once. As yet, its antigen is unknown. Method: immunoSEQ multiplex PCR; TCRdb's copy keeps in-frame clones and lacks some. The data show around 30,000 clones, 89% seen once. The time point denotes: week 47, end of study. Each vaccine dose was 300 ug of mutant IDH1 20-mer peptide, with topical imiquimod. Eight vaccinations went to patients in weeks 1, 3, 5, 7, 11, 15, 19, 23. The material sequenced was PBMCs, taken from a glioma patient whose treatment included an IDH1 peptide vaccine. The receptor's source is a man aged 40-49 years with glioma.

The CDR3 DNA sequence: TGTGCCAGCAGCGATAGACAGGCTAACAATGAGCAGTTCTTC. It is translated as CASSDRQANNEQFF. The genes are TRBV5-4 and TRBJ2-1; D is perhaps TRBD1 (6 bases). Germline V lookup: CDR1 SGHNT, CDR2 YYREEE (reference sequence). V was pared by 4 bases and J by 5 bases, with 13 bases between. The CDR3 length is 14 residues.